The 26 T cell receptor beta chains reported below all come from one sample, sequenced in a study of blood T cell repertoires in COVID-19. Here immunoSEQ multiplex PCR was the method, and the copy in TCRdb shows in-frame clones only, minus some. The profile shows more than 200,000 clones, more than 70% of them singletons. Specimen: peripheral blood. These receptors originate from a woman aged 40-49 years who had recovered from COVID-19.

The CDR3 DNA is TGTGCCAGCAGGGACAGGAGTCATGAAAAACTGTTTTTT. Translated: CASRDRSHEKLFF. The chain carries TRBV28 and TRBJ1-4, with TRBD1 matching over 7 bases. Germline V CDR1 and CDR2: MDHEN, SYDVKM. J gave up 6 bases and V 6 bases, and 4 bases lay outside the gene matches. This CDR3 spans 13 amino acids. The full variable domain, in which reference TRBV28 and TRBJ1-4 provide the parts outside the CDR3, is DVKVTQSSRYLVKRTGEKVFLECVQDMDHENMFWYRQDPGLGLRLIYFSYDVKMKEKGDIPEGYSVSREKKERFSLILESASTNQTSMYLCASRDRSHEKLFFGSGTQLSVL.

CDR3: CASSRTVYEQFF. In DNA form, the CDR3 reads TGTGCCAGTAGCAGGACAGTATATGAGCAGTTCTTC. V gene TRBV19 combines with J gene TRBJ2-1; D might be TRBD1 (6 bases). This CDR3 contains 12 residues. Germline assignment: CDR1 LNHDA and CDR2 SQIVND (reference sequence). Trimming took off 6 bases at V and 8 bases at J, with 11 bases between the two ends.

V usage is TRBV3-1 (or the pseudogene TRBV3-2) and J usage is TRBJ2-2, with a possible D match to TRBD2 (5 bases). The CDR3 has 15 residues. Germline loops: CDR1 LGHDT, CDR2 YNNKEL (reference sequence). Trimming pared 1 base from V and 3 bases from J, leaving 9 bases between. Here the CDR3 reads CASSQGVSDTGELFF. DNA for the CDR3: TGTGCCAGCAGCCAAGGGGTTAGCGACACCGGGGAGCTGTTTTTT.

The chain employs TRBV5-1 and TRBJ2-7; possible D gene TRBD1, 6 bases. Per the germline V gene, CDR1 is SGHRS and CDR2 is YFSETQ. The V end lost 4 bases, the J end lost 4 bases, and 18 bases lay between the germline ends. The CDR3 consists of 15 residues. CDR3 region: CASSLWSGQPYEQYF. The CDR3 nucleotides read TGCGCCAGCAGCCTGTGGTCTGGACAGCCATACGAGCAGTACTTC.

The chain couples TRBV6-4 to TRBJ1-1; no firm D call. Germline V gene data show CDR1 as MRHNA and CDR2 as SNTAGT. The ends were cut back, 6 bases at V and 2 bases at J, with 13 bases in the middle. The CDR3 covers 14 residues. CDR3 in amino acids: CASSREGSNTEAFF. The CDR3 DNA follows: TGTGCCAGCAGCCGAGAGGGATCCAACACTGAAGCTTTCTTT.

This sequence joins TRBV7-9 and TRBJ2-7; TRBD2 might be the D (6 bases). The germline gives CDR1 SEHNR, CDR2 FQNEAQ (reference sequence). V lost 8 bases, J lost 4 bases, and 12 bases lay in between. CDR3 length equals 12 residues. DNA of the CDR3: TGTGCCAGCGCGGGGCGGGAATACGAGCAGTACTTC. Its translation: CASAGREYEQYF. Full variable domain (remainder filled in from reference TRBV7-9 and TRBJ2-7): DTGVSQNPRHKITKRGQNVTFRCDPISEHNRLYWYRQTLGQGPEFLTYFQNEAQLEKSRLLSDRFSAERPKGSFSTLEIQRTEQGDSAMYLCASAGREYEQYFGPGTRLTVT.

The chain is built from TRBV6-5 and TRBJ1-6, with TRBD1 identical over 9 bases. The CDR3 has 14 residues. CDR1 is MNHEY, CDR2 SVGAGI, per germline. After removal of 5 bases from V and 7 bases from J, the junction contained 3 bases not matched to a gene. This CDR3 is CASSRQGGNSPLHF. Here the CDR3 DNA reads TGTGCCAGCAGTCGACAGGGGGGAAATTCACCCCTCCACTTT.

This chain uses TRBV4-3 with TRBJ2-5; 15 bases match TRBD2. The CDR3 length is 16 residues. V shed 4 bases and J 5 bases; nucleotides not matched to a gene: 5. Germline V gene sequence: CDR1 LGHNA, CDR2 YSLEER. The CDR3 spells CASSPGTSGRWETQYF. CDR3 DNA: TGCGCCAGCAGCCCCGGGACTAGCGGGAGGTGGGAGACCCAGTACTTC.

This sequence joins TRBV29-1 and TRBJ2-7; 11 bases agree with TRBD2. The germline gives CDR1 SQVTM, CDR2 ANQGSEA. J gave up 4 bases and V 4 bases, and 6 bases lay outside the gene matches. The CDR3 totals 14 residues. The CDR3 reads CSVGVAGGRYEQYF. DNA of the CDR3: TGCAGCGTTGGAGTAGCGGGAGGGAGATACGAGCAGTACTTC.

V usage is TRBV10-3 and J usage is TRBJ2-1; 11 nucleotides align to TRBD1. Germline CDR1 is ENHRY and CDR2 is SYGVKD. J was trimmed by 7 bases and V by 10 bases; bases with no gene match: 9. The CDR3 totals 14 residues. Here the CDR3 reads CATRTGGAGNEQFF. The CDR3 nucleotides read TGTGCCACCCGGACAGGGGGCGCAGGGAATGAGCAGTTCTTC.

The chain couples TRBV7-2 to TRBJ2-3; 8 nucleotides agree with TRBD2. The CDR3 sequence is 15 residues long. After removal of 6 bases from V and 3 bases from J, the junction contained 8 bases not matched to a gene. From germline, CDR1 is SGHTA and CDR2 FQGNSA. The CDR3 DNA sequence: TGTGCCAGCAGTCCGGGACTAGGTATGACAGATACGCAGTATTTT. It translates to CASSPGLGMTDTQYF.

The chain recombines TRBV28 with TRBJ1-4; D may be TRBD1 (6 bases). Between the trimmed V and J ends, which lost 3 bases and 8 bases, there was a span of 16 bases. This CDR3 is 15 amino acids long. Per germline, CDR1 MDHEN and CDR2 SYDVKM. The DNA of the CDR3 is TGTGCCAGCAGTTTCCGGCAGGGGACAAACGAAAAACTGTTTTTT. Translation: CASSFRQGTNEKLFF.

The chain combines TRBV11-3 with TRBJ2-1, with 7 nucleotides matching TRBD2. CDR1 and CDR2 (germline): SGHNT, YENEEA. Trimming cost V 0 bases and J 2 bases; bases outside gene matches: 7. CDR3 size: 17 residues. CDR3 region: CASSLEGGGRPYNEQFF. For the CDR3, the DNA is TGTGCCAGCAGCTTAGAGGGTGGCGGGAGACCCTACAATGAGCAGTTCTTC.

The V and J genes are TRBV6-5 and TRBJ1-1, with TRBD1 matching over 8 bases. J was trimmed by 0 bases and V by 5 bases; bases with no gene match: 2. The CDR3 covers 14 residues. Germline assignment: CDR1 MNHEY and CDR2 SVGAGI. CDR3: CASSRQGLNTEAFF. For the CDR3, the DNA is TGTGCCAGCAGTCGACAGGGGTTGAACACTGAAGCTTTCTTT.

The V gene is TRBV11-3, the J gene TRBJ2-1; D may be TRBD2 (7 bases). The V end was cut by 5 bases, the J end by 4 bases, with 15 bases between. The CDR3 totals 15 residues. In germline, CDR1 is SGHNT, CDR2 YENEEA. In nucleotides, the CDR3 is TGTGCCAGCAGCCGGGGGGCGGGGCCGTACAATGAGCAGTTCTTC. Its protein is CASSRGAGPYNEQFF.

The chain uses TRBV29-1 and TRBJ2-4, with D maybe TRBD2 (7 bases). CDR1 and CDR2 from the germline V gene are SQVTM and ANQGSEA. V was cut by 4 bases and J by 0 bases, with 13 bases left in between. The CDR3 has 15 residues. As DNA, the CDR3 is TGCAGCGTTGGGGGAGGGGGGTCAGCCAAAAACATTCAGTACTTC. Amino acid sequence: CSVGGGGSAKNIQYF.

The CDR3 here is CASSIAQGAYGYTF. In nucleotides, the CDR3 is TGTGCCAGTAGTATAGCCCAGGGGGCCTATGGCTACACCTTC. The rearrangement links TRBV19 to TRBJ1-2, with TRBD1 identical over 8 bases. CDR1 and CDR2 from the germline V gene are LNHDA and SQIVND (reference sequence). The CDR3 consists of 14 residues. The ends lost 1 base at V and 4 bases at J; junction bases unmatched: 2.

V and J are TRBV27 and TRBJ2-7; 9 nucleotides line up with TRBD2. V dropped 5 bases and J dropped 4; count of bases not matched to a gene: 6. CDR1 MNHEY and CDR2 SMNVEV come from the germline V gene (reference sequence). The CDR3 totals 14 residues. For the CDR3, the DNA is TGTGCCAGCAGTCATAGCGGGAGTTTTTACGAGCAGTACTTC. As protein: CASSHSGSFYEQYF.

This chain connects TRBV7-2 to TRBJ2-7; TRBD2 matches at 9 bases. The germline V gene encodes CDR1 SGHTA and CDR2 FQGNSA. J lost 2 bases, V lost 5 bases, and 7 bases had no gene match. The CDR3 runs to 15 residues. The CDR3: CASSPTSGGAYEQYF. In nucleotides, the CDR3 is TGTGCCAGCAGCCCGACTAGCGGAGGGGCCTACGAGCAGTACTTC.

This chain uses TRBV19 with TRBJ2-1; TRBD2 matches at 7 bases. The CDR3 loop spans 16 amino acids. Germline trimming cut 4 bases from V and 10 bases from J; bases unmatched to any gene: 16. CDR1 LNHDA and CDR2 SQIVND come from the germline V gene (reference sequence). For the CDR3, the DNA is TGTGCCAGTAGTACCTTCGTCGCGGGAGTAAGGATCGAGCAGTTCTTC. Encoded protein: CASSTFVAGVRIEQFF.

This clone has only one observation. Written as DNA, the CDR3 is TGTGCCAGCAGTCCCGGTACAGGGATATATGGCTACACCTTC. It translates to CASSPGTGIYGYTF. The chain couples TRBV27 to TRBJ1-2; maybe TRBD1 (6 bases). The CDR3 runs 14 residues. Trimming removed 5 bases from V and 5 bases from J, with 15 bases in between. Per the germline V gene, CDR1 is MNHEY and CDR2 is SMNVEV (reference sequence).

The CDR3 coding sequence is TGTGCCAGCAGCCAAGATTTTCGACAGGGAGGAAGCAATGAGCAGTTCTTC. Its protein product is CASSQDFRQGGSNEQFF. The rearrangement uses TRBV3-1 (or the pseudogene TRBV3-2) and TRBJ2-1; the D gene is possibly TRBD1 (7 bases). Trimming took off 0 bases at V and 6 bases at J, with 18 bases between the two ends. Germline V gene data show CDR1 as LGHDT and CDR2 as YNNKEL (reference sequence). The CDR3 runs 17 residues.

This chain uses TRBV6-2 or TRBV6-3 with TRBJ2-1, with TRBD1 matching over 7 bases. From germline, CDR1 is MNHEY and CDR2 SVGEGT. The J segment lost 0 bases and the V segment lost 6 bases, leaving 5 bases of the junction unmatched. CDR3 length: 15 residues. In nucleotides, the CDR3 is TGTGCCAGCAGCCTGGGACAGAACTCCTACAATGAGCAGTTCTTC. This translates into CASSLGQNSYNEQFF.

The rearrangement joins TRBV28 to TRBJ2-7; no clear D gene. Trimming took 1 base from V and 6 from J, leaving 16 bases between them. The CDR3 is 15 amino acids. CDR1 and CDR2 from the germline V gene are MDHEN and SYDVKM. The CDR3 sequence is CASSLYPQASPEQYF. For the CDR3, the DNA is TGTGCCAGCAGTTTATACCCCCAGGCATCCCCCGAGCAGTACTTC.

This rearrangement joins TRBV29-1 to TRBJ1-2; 10 nucleotides match TRBD1. Germline lookup yields CDR1 SQVTM and CDR2 ANQGSEA. This CDR3 is built from 15 residues. With V trimmed by 7 bases and J by 2 bases, 10 bases remained unmatched. The DNA of the CDR3 is TGCAGCGCTGCCTCCCGGACAGGGGGGAACTATGGCTACACCTTC. This codes for CSAASRTGGNYGYTF.

The rearrangement joins TRBV3-1 (or the pseudogene TRBV3-2) to TRBJ1-2; 10 bases fit TRBD1. The ends lost 4 bases at V and 9 bases at J; junction bases unmatched: 8. Per germline, CDR1 LGHDT and CDR2 YNNKEL (reference sequence). CDR3 length: 14 residues. The CDR3, as DNA: TGTGCCAGCAGCCCGTCCGGGACAGGGGTGAGCTACACCTTC. Amino acid sequence: CASSPSGTGVSYTF.